This record covers a single TCR beta chain. The entry originates in a study of T cells in localized non-small cell lung cancer. The V gene lost 5 bases and the J gene lost 6 bases, with 13 bases spanning the gap. Looked up from germline, CDR1 is LNHDA and CDR2 is SQIVND (reference sequence). The CDR3 spans 14 residues. Profiling relied on immunoSEQ multiplex PCR, and the TCRdb table lists in-frame clones only, not all of them. The sample holds 50,000 to 70,000 clones, 75% to 85% seen once. The rearrangement links TRBV19 to TRBJ2-2; D ambiguous. The sample was PBMCs, taken before any cancer treatment. The receptor was isolated from a man aged 40-75 years with stage II lung adenocarcinoma. CDR3 residues: CASSPTSTAGELFF. The CDR3 DNA reads as TGTGCCAGTAGTCCGACAAGTACGGCCGGGGAGCTGTTTTTT. Using reference TRBV19 and TRBJ2-2 for the parts outside the CDR3, the full variable domain is DGGITQSPKYLFRKEGQNVTLSCEQNLNHDAMYWYRQDPGQGLRLIYYSQIVNDFQKGDIAEGYSVSREKKESFPLTVTSAQKNPTAFYLCASSPTSTAGELFFGEGSRLTVL.